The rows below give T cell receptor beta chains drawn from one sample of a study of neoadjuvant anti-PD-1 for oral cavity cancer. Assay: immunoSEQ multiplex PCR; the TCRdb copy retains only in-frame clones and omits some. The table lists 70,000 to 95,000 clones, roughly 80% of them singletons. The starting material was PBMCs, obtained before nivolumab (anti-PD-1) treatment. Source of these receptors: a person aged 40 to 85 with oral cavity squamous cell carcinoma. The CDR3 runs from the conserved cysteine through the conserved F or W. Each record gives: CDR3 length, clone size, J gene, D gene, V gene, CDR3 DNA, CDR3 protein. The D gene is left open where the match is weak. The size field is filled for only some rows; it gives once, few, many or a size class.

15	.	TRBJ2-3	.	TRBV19	TGTGCCAGTAGCTTTAGCGGAGGCCCCACAGATACGCAGTATTTT	CASSFSGGPTDTQYF
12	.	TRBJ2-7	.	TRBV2	TGTGCCAGCACCGACAACTCCTACGAGCAGTACTTC	CASTDNSYEQYF
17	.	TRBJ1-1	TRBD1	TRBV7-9	TGTGCCAGCAGCTCCCAATCAAGACAGGGGGCGCGTAGTGAAGCTTTCTTT	CASSSQSRQGARSEAFF
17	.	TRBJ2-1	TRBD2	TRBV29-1	TGCAGCGTTGAAGGCCCTCGACTAGCGGAGAGAAACAATGAGCAGTTCTTC	CSVEGPRLAERNNEQFF
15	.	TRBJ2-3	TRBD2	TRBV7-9	TGTGCCAGCAGCTTATGGACTAGCGGACTAGATACGCAGTATTTT	CASSLWTSGLDTQYF
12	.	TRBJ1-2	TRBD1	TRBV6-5	TGTGCCAGCAGCAGGGGGCACTATGGCTACACCTTC	CASSRGHYGYTF
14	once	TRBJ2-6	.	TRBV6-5	TGTGCCAGCAGGTCCGGGCCCGGGGCCAACGTCCTGACTTTC	CASRSGPGANVLTF
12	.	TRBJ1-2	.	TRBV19	TGTGCCACTCCAAAGGGAGCCTATGGCTACACCTTC	CATPKGAYGYTF
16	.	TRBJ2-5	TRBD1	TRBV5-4	TGTGCCAGCAGCTCGACCGGGACAGGGGACCAAGAGACCCAGTACTTC	CASSSTGTGDQETQYF
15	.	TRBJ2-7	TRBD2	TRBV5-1	TGCGCCAGCAGCTTTAGCGGGGGCTACACCTACGAGCAGTACTTC	CASSFSGGYTYEQYF
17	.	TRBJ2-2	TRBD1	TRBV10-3	TGTGCCATCGCCAGCTTTAGGGACAGATCGAACACCGGGGAGCTGTTTTTT	CAIASFRDRSNTGELFF
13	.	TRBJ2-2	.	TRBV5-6	TGTGCCAGCAGCCCGCGATGGACCGGGGAGCTGTTTTTT	CASSPRWTGELFF
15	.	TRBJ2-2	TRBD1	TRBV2	TGTGCCAGCAGTAGTGGGGACAGGGGGACCGGGGAGCTGTTTTTT	CASSSGDRGTGELFF
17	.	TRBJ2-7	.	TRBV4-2	TGTGCCAGCAGCCAAGGAGGCCCGTGGCTAGCGACCTACGAGCAGTACTTC	CASSQGGPWLATYEQYF
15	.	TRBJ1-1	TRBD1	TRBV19	TGTGCCAGCAGACAGGGAGCAACGGGTACCCGAGAAGCTTTCTTT	CASRQGATGTREAFF
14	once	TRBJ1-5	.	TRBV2	TGTGCCAGCAGTCTACAGGGCGACAATCAGCCCCAGCATTTT	CASSLQGDNQPQHF
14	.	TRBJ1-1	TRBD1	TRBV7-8	TGTGCCAGCAGCCTCCGGGACAGGGGCACTGAAGCTTTCTTT	CASSLRDRGTEAFF
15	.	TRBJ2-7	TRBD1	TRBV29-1	TGCAGCGTTGCGAATCCCGGGACAGGGGGTTACGAGCAGTACTTC	CSVANPGTGGYEQYF
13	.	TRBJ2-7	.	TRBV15	TGTGCCACCAGCCCGACTAGGTCTGCCGAGCAGTACTTC	CATSPTRSAEQYF
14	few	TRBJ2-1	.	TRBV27	TGTGCCAGCGCACCGGGACCCCAGGGACGTGAGCAGTTCTTC	CASAPGPQGREQFF
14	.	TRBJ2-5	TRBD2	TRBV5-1	TGCGCCAGCAGCCAAGGACTAGGGCAAGAGACCCAGTACTTC	CASSQGLGQETQYF
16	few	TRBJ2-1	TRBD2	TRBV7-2	TGTGCCAGCAGCTTATTTAGCGGGAGGCGGTGGAATGAGCAGTTCTTC	CASSLFSGRRWNEQFF
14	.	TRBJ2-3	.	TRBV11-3	TGTGCCAGCAGCCCTGACACACACACAGATACGCAGTATTTT	CASSPDTHTDTQYF
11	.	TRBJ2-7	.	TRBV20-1	TGCAGTGCCCCCTACACGATCGAGCAGTACTTC	CSAPYTIEQYF
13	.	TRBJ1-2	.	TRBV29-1	TGCAGCGTTGATCAGGGGTTTTTCTATGGCTACACCTTC	CSVDQGFFYGYTF
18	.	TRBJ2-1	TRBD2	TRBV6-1	TGTGCCAGCAGTGAACGTCTTTCGGGGGGAAACTCCTACAATGAGCAGTTCTTC	CASSERLSGGNSYNEQFF
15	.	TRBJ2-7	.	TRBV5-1	TGCGCCAGCAGCTCCCCCGGGACGGGTACCTACGAGCAGTACTTC	CASSSPGTGTYEQYF
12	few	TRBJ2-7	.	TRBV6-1	TGTGCCAGCACCGACCCTCCAGGAGAGCAGTACTTC	CASTDPPGEQYF
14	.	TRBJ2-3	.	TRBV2	TGTGCCAGCAGTGAATATCTGGACACAGATACGCAGTATTTT	CASSEYLDTDTQYF
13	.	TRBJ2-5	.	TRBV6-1	TGTGCCAGCAGTTTGGACTCGCCTGGGACCCAGTACTTC	CASSLDSPGTQYF
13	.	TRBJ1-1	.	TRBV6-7	TGTGCCAGCAGTATTACAGGGAACACTGAAGCTTTCTTT	CASSITGNTEAFF
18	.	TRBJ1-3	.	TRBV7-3	TGTGCCAGCAGCTTAACAGGAAGGGCCCTAGCAACTGGAAACACCATATATTTT	CASSLTGRALATGNTIYF
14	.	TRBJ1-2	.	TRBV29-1	TGCAGCGTTGGTAGAGTCGACTTTAACTATGGCTACACCTTC	CSVGRVDFNYGYTF
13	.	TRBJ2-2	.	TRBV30	TGTGCCTGGAGTGTAACAAGAGTCGGGGAGCTGTTTTTT	CAWSVTRVGELFF
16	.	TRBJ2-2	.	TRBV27	TGTGCCAGCAGTCTAACAGGGACCGCGAACACCGGGGAGCTGTTTTTT	CASSLTGTANTGELFF
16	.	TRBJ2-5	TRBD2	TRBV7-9	TGTGCCAGCAGCTTAGCGGGACTAGCGGGCCAAGAGACCCAGTACTTC	CASSLAGLAGQETQYF
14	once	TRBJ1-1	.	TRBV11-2	TGTGCCAGCAGCTTCGGGGGAGCGGGCACTGAAGCTTTCTTT	CASSFGGAGTEAFF
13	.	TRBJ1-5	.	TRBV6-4	TGTGCCAGCAGTGCCGAGACAGATCAGCCCCAGCATTTT	CASSAETDQPQHF
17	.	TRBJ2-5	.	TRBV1	TGCACCAGCAGCCAAGACCGGGGGGCCTCTCCGAGGGAGACCCAGTACTTC	CTSSQDRGASPRETQYF
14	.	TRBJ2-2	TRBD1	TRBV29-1	TGCAGCGCCGCGCGGGACAGGGTATCCGGGGAGCTGTTTTTT	CSAARDRVSGELFF
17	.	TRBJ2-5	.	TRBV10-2	TGCGCCAGCAGTGAGATCGGTATTTTAGGGGGTGGAGAGACCCAGTACTTC	CASSEIGILGGGETQYF
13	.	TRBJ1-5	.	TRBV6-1	TGTGCCAGCAGTGGAGAGCCCAATCAGCCCCAGCATTTT	CASSGEPNQPQHF